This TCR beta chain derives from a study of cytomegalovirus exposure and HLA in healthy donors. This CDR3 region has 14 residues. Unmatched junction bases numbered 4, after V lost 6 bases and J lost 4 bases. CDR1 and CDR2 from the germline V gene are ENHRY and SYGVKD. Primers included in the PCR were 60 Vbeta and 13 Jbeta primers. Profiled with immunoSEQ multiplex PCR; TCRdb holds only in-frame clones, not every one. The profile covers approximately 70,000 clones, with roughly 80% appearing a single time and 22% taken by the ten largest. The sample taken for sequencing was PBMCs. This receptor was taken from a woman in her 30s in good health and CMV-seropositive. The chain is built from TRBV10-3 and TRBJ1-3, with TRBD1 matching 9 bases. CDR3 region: CAISRQGDGNTIYF. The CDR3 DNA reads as TGTGCCATCAGCAGACAGGGGGACGGAAACACCATATATTTT.